This TCR beta chain was retrieved from a study of OX40 agonist ivuxolimab in advanced cancers. In the study overall: At 0.01 to 10 mg/kg, ivuxolimab was administered intravenously to patients every 2 weeks.

The protocol was immunoSEQ multiplex PCR, while the TCRdb copy is restricted to in-frame clones and leaves out a portion. The table shows 70,000 or so clones, with around 91% occurring only once. CDR3 length equals 14 residues. Trimming removed 7 bases from V and 0 bases from J, with 10 bases in between. CDR1 is MNHEY, CDR2 SVGAGI, per germline. The specimen was CD4+ or CD8+ T cells sorted from blood, collected in a trial of the OX40 agonist ivuxolimab. This clonotype was sampled from an adult with an advanced solid tumor such as melanoma, head and neck, liver or kidney cancer. The V call is TRBV6-5, the J call TRBJ1-5; no clear D gene. CDR3 in amino acids: CASIDIFSNQPQHF. CDR3 coding DNA: TGTGCCAGCATTGACATTTTTAGCAATCAGCCCCAGCATTTT.